These 27 T cell receptor beta chains share one sample of origin, sequenced in a study of T cell responses to AZD1222 COVID-19 vaccine. TCRdb keeps only in-frame clones here, not all; method: immunoSEQ multiplex PCR. The table shows approximately 14,000 clones, with under 85% occurring only once. The sample was peripheral blood, taken 28 days after the second AZD1222 dose. These TCRs come from an adult who received the AZD1222 COVID-19 vaccine.

V usage is TRBV19 and J usage is TRBJ1-4; 8 nucleotides line up with TRBD1. V dropped 3 bases and J dropped 0; count of bases not matched to a gene: 15. This CDR3 is 20 amino acids long. CDR1 and CDR2 from the germline V gene are LNHDA and SQIVND (reference sequence). The CDR3 sequence is CASSIGPAGQGYSTNEKLFF. Written as DNA, the CDR3 is TGTGCCAGTAGTATTGGACCGGCCGGACAGGGCTATTCAACTAATGAAAAACTGTTTTTT. The whole variable domain, filled in from reference TRBV19 and TRBJ1-4, reads DGGITQSPKYLFRKEGQNVTLSCEQNLNHDAMYWYRQDPGQGLRLIYYSQIVNDFQKGDIAEGYSVSREKKESFPLTVTSAQKNPTAFYLCASSIGPAGQGYSTNEKLFFGSGTQLSVL.

The rearrangement links TRBV7-6 to TRBJ1-3, with D unclear. The CDR3 has 14 amino acids. The germline CDR1 and CDR2 sequences are SGHVS and FNYEAQ. V lost 0 bases, J lost 4 bases, and 7 bases lay in between. The CDR3 DNA reads as TGTGCCAGCAGCTTAGCGCCCGGCGGAAACACCATATATTTT. As protein: CASSLAPGGNTIYF.

The chain carries TRBV6-5 and TRBJ2-7, with TRBD1 identical over 9 bases. This CDR3 comprises 15 residues. Germline trimming cut 2 bases from V and 0 bases from J; bases unmatched to any gene: 2. Germline-derived CDR1 and CDR2 are MNHEY and SVGAGI. CDR3 bases: TGTGCCAGCAGTTACATGGGACAGGGCTCCTACGAGCAGTACTTC. It yields the protein CASSYMGQGSYEQYF.

This sequence joins TRBV30 and TRBJ2-3; D is unclear. This CDR3 region has 10 residues. Germline V gene lookup returns CDR1 GTSNPN and CDR2 SVGIG (reference sequence). Trimming pared 5 bases from V and 7 bases from J, leaving 7 bases between. CDR3 protein: CAWGRYTQYF. The CDR3 DNA sequence: TGTGCCTGGGGAAGGTATACGCAGTATTTT.

The rearrangement links TRBV2 to TRBJ1-6; D is perhaps TRBD1 (6 bases). Germline V gene lookup returns CDR1 SNHLY and CDR2 FYNNEI. The CDR3 is 16 residues long. V lost 1 base and J 8 bases, leaving 15 bases between the germline ends. Here the CDR3 reads CASSEEGAGTYSPLHF. The CDR3 nucleotides read TGTGCCAGCAGTGAAGAAGGAGCAGGGACATATTCACCCCTCCACTTT.

V is TRBV6-1 and J is TRBJ2-1; 7 bases are shared with TRBD2. With V trimmed by 0 bases and J by 0 bases, 8 bases remained unmatched. This CDR3 is built from 18 residues. Germline-derived CDR1 and CDR2 are MNHNS and SASEGT. CDR3 sequence reads: CASSEAGLGRGSYNEQFF. CDR3 sequence (DNA): TGTGCCAGCAGTGAAGCGGGGCTAGGGAGGGGCTCCTACAATGAGCAGTTCTTC.

This chain connects TRBV19 to TRBJ2-1, with no clear D. This CDR3 is 15 amino acids long. Germline V CDR1 and CDR2: LNHDA, SQIVND (reference sequence). Trimming removed 3 bases at V and 5 bases at J, with 14 bases between. The CDR3 bases are TGTGCCAGTAGTATCGGGCCTCTAGAAAACAATGAGCAGTTCTTC. Protein sequence: CASSIGPLENNEQFF.

This clone was counted between two and nine times. V is TRBV2 and J is TRBJ1-5, with 10 positions matching TRBD1. Per germline, CDR1 SNHLY and CDR2 FYNNEI. The ends lost 5 bases at V and 7 bases at J; junction bases unmatched: 5. This CDR3 is built from 14 residues. CDR3 sequence: CASSPTGGRQPQHF. CDR3 nucleotides: TGTGCCAGCAGTCCGACAGGGGGCAGGCAGCCCCAGCATTTT. Full variable domain (remainder filled in from reference TRBV2 and TRBJ1-5): EPEVTQTPSHQVTQMGQEVILRCVPISNHLYFYWYRQILGQKVEFLVSFYNNEISEKSEIFDDQFSVERPDGSNFTLKIRSTKLEDSAMYFCASSPTGGRQPQHFGDGTRLSIL.

The J gene is TRBJ1-5, the V gene TRBV6-5, with D unclear. The germline CDR1 and CDR2 sequences are MNHEY and SVGAGI. Between the trimmed V and J ends, which lost 6 bases and 0 bases, there was a span of 12 bases. The CDR3 length is 15 residues. The CDR3: CASRSQSLSNQPQHF. CDR3 sequence (DNA): TGTGCCAGCAGGTCCCAGAGTCTTAGCAATCAGCCCCAGCATTTT.

J is TRBJ2-3 and V is TRBV29-1; D remains unclear. V was trimmed by 4 bases and J by 1 base, leaving 9 bases between them. Germline V gene lookup returns CDR1 SQVTM and CDR2 ANQGSEA. This CDR3 is 13 amino acids long. The CDR3 region is CSVGVIGTDTQYF. In DNA form, the CDR3 reads TGCAGCGTTGGGGTAATAGGCACAGATACGCAGTATTTT.

V usage is TRBV19 and J usage is TRBJ2-7; 10 bases match TRBD2. Germline assignment: CDR1 LNHDA and CDR2 SQIVND (reference sequence). The CDR3 contains 15 residues. The ends lost 4 bases at V and 2 bases at J; junction bases unmatched: 5. CDR3 residues: CASSTTSGKTYEQYF. CDR3 bases: TGTGCCAGTAGTACAACTAGCGGGAAGACCTACGAGCAGTACTTC.

This chain joins TRBV7-9 and TRBJ1-2; D perhaps matches TRBD1 (6 bases). V gave up 3 bases and J gave up 8 bases, with 10 bases separating them. CDR1 is SEHNR, CDR2 FQNEAQ, per germline (reference sequence). This CDR3 has 12 residues. CDR3 sequence reads: CASSFAGGGYTF. CDR3 DNA: TGTGCCAGCAGCTTCGCGGGGGGCGGCTACACCTTC.

The chain has TRBV11-1 and TRBJ2-1; 8 bases align to TRBD2. The CDR3 is 16 amino acids. The germline CDR1 and CDR2 sequences are SGHAT and FQDESV (reference sequence). V was clipped by 5 bases and J by 10 bases; unmatched bases: 16. The CDR3 DNA reads TGTGCCAGCAGCCCGAGCCAGGGCGGGAGGTGGGGGGAGCAGTTCTTC. Protein: CASSPSQGGRWGEQFF.

The chain recombines TRBV7-3 with TRBJ2-6, with D maybe TRBD2 (5 bases). V lost 1 base and J lost 7, with 11 bases in between. The CDR3 runs 15 residues. Germline CDR1 reads SGHTA; CDR2 reads FQGTGA. The CDR3: CASSLIGVGANVLTF. CDR3 nucleotides: TGTGCCAGCAGCTTAATCGGGGTTGGTGCCAACGTCCTGACTTTC.

The V call is TRBV29-1, the J call TRBJ2-7, with 8 positions matching TRBD1. The V and J ends lost 1 base and 5 bases, in that order; junction bases with no gene match: 19. This CDR3 has 18 amino acids. Germline V gives CDR1 SQVTM, CDR2 ANQGSEA. CDR3 sequence (DNA): TGCAGCGTTGAAGGGTCCTTGGGGGACGGACAGGGTTTTCACGAGCAGTACTTC. Translation: CSVEGSLGDGQGFHEQYF.

The V gene is TRBV4-2, the J gene TRBJ2-6, with 7 bases lining up with TRBD1. The CDR3 is made up of 18 amino acids. V lost 3 bases, J lost 2 bases, and 10 bases stayed unmatched. Germline-derived CDR1 and CDR2 are LGHNA and YNFKEQ. The CDR3 here is CASSHLGQVTAGANVLTF. The CDR3 DNA is TGTGCCAGCAGCCATCTCGGACAGGTCACGGCTGGGGCCAACGTCCTGACTTTC.

The chain joins TRBV19 to TRBJ2-2; D perhaps matches TRBD2 (5 bases). The CDR3 runs to 16 residues. The germline V gene encodes CDR1 LNHDA and CDR2 SQIVND (reference sequence). Trimming removed 2 bases at V and 1 base at J, with 11 bases between. CDR3 protein: CASSILFGGNTGELFF. In DNA form, the CDR3 reads TGTGCCAGTAGTATACTTTTTGGAGGGAACACCGGGGAGCTGTTTTTT.

The rearrangement joins TRBV30 to TRBJ1-5, with D uncertain. Per germline, CDR1 GTSNPN and CDR2 SVGIG (reference sequence). CDR3 length: 12 residues. V was trimmed by 3 bases and J by 1 base, leaving 4 bases between them. CDR3 coding DNA: TGTGCCTGGAGCGGGAGCAATCAGCCCCAGCATTTT. Translation: CAWSGSNQPQHF.

This clone was detected only a few times. This chain uses TRBV5-1 with TRBJ2-3; 8 positions match TRBD1. This CDR3 comprises 17 residues. The V gene's germline CDR1 is SGHRS and CDR2 YFSETQ. V dropped 1 base and J dropped 2; count of bases not matched to a gene: 9. This CDR3 reads CASSLSVDRGITDTQYF. The CDR3 region has the DNA TGCGCCAGCAGCTTGAGCGTAGACAGGGGCATCACAGATACGCAGTATTTT.

In DNA form, the CDR3 reads TGTGCCAGCAGTTCAAACAGGGTGTACTCAGATACGCAGTATTTT. It codes for CASSSNRVYSDTQYF. This chain links TRBV28 with TRBJ2-3; D is possibly TRBD1 (6 bases). The CDR3 totals 15 residues. Trimming took 4 bases from V and 4 from J, leaving 15 bases between them. Germline V gene sequence: CDR1 MDHEN, CDR2 SYDVKM.

V is TRBV10-2 and J is TRBJ2-7; unclear D gene. V lost 6 bases and J lost 3, with 9 bases in between. Germline CDR1 reads WSHSY; CDR2 reads SAAADI. The CDR3 extends over 12 amino acids. CDR3 loop: CASRDGYYEQYF. The CDR3, as DNA: TGCGCCAGCAGGGACGGGTACTACGAGCAGTACTTC.

The rearrangement links TRBV2 to TRBJ2-3; D is undetermined. V lost 7 bases and J lost 2, with 13 bases in between. Germline V gene sequence: CDR1 SNHLY, CDR2 FYNNEI. There are 14 residues in the CDR3. CDR3 DNA sequence: TGTGCCAGCAAGGGCCGGAGCTCCACAGATACGCAGTATTTT. It encodes CASKGRSSTDTQYF. The full variable domain, rest sourced from reference TRBV2 and TRBJ2-3, is EPEVTQTPSHQVTQMGQEVILRCVPISNHLYFYWYRQILGQKVEFLVSFYNNEISEKSEIFDDQFSVERPDGSNFTLKIRSTKLEDSAMYFCASKGRSSTDTQYFGPGTRLTVL.

The chain has TRBV19 and TRBJ1-1, with D unresolved. The CDR3 has 11 residues. The germline V gene encodes CDR1 LNHDA and CDR2 SQIVND (reference sequence). V was clipped by 6 bases and J by 6 bases, with 8 bases between them. The CDR3 nucleotides read TGTGCCAGTAGCGTCGGGGCTGAAGCTTTCTTT. It yields the protein CASSVGAEAFF.

The rearrangement links TRBV7-9 to TRBJ1-1; a possible D gene is TRBD1 (5 bases). Trimming shortened V by 5 bases and J by 4 bases, and 20 bases separated the two germline ends. The CDR3 is made up of 16 amino acids. Germline V gives CDR1 SEHNR, CDR2 FQNEAQ (reference sequence). The CDR3 coding sequence is TGTGCCAGCAGCGCTCCGATGGGGGTTGGAGGCACTGAAGCTTTCTTT. This codes for CASSAPMGVGGTEAFF.

The chain couples TRBV30 to TRBJ1-1; maybe TRBD1 (6 bases). Trimming shortened V by 2 bases and J by 0 bases, and 7 bases separated the two germline ends. This CDR3 comprises 13 residues. From germline, CDR1 is GTSNPN and CDR2 SVGIG (reference sequence). The CDR3 reads CAWSTGLNTEAFF. The CDR3 DNA follows: TGTGCCTGGAGTACAGGGCTGAACACTGAAGCTTTCTTT.

This clone has a handful of counts. The rearrangement uses TRBV11-2 and TRBJ2-2; 8 positions match TRBD1. Germline loops: CDR1 SGHAT, CDR2 FQNNGV. The ends lost 3 bases at V and 8 bases at J; junction bases unmatched: 8. The CDR3 has 15 amino acids. The CDR3 DNA sequence: TGTGCCAGCAGCTTGGAACAGGGGGGCCCGGGGGAGCTGTTTTTT. Protein sequence: CASSLEQGGPGELFF.

This clone came up a few times. The chain links TRBV19 to TRBJ2-7, with 7 bases fitting TRBD1. V gave up 7 bases and J gave up 3 bases; unmatched junction bases: 24. The CDR3 covers 19 residues. Per germline, CDR1 LNHDA and CDR2 SQIVND (reference sequence). The CDR3 bases are TGTGCCAGTATCCTCCCGCTGTGTCATCTAGGGGACAGTGACTACGAGCAGTACTTC. Encoded protein: CASILPLCHLGDSDYEQYF.